The clone carrying this TCR beta chain occurred a few times. V gave up 0 bases and J gave up 6 bases, with 7 bases separating them. Germline lookup yields CDR1 SGHTA and CDR2 FQGNSA. The CDR3 loop spans 13 amino acids. The data are from a study of blood T cell repertoires in COVID-19. Study-level background: COVID-19 samples from acute and convalescent phases originated in the United States, Italy and Spain. PBMCs, B-cell-depleted T cells, or T cells were the source of the cDNA or gDNA that made up the material.

The table came from immunoSEQ multiplex PCR; TCRdb's copy has only in-frame clones and leaves some out. This table holds about 73,000 clones, approximately 80% found once. The chain links TRBV7-2 to TRBJ2-3; D is unclear. This TCR was sampled from an older man with active or convalescent COVID-19. Sequenced sample: peripheral blood. The CDR3 sequence: CASSLAGPDTQYF. The CDR3 DNA is TGTGCCAGCAGCTTAGCGGGCCCCGATACGCAGTATTTT.